The 3 T cell receptor beta chains below come from one sample, sequenced in a study of T cells in Graves' hyperthyroidism and ophthalmopathy. Amplified TCR beta CDR3 regions derived from RNA transcripts. The HTBI set primed first-round TCR CDR3 RT-PCR. One entry per CDR3 protein, called by TCRdb with MiXCR from the multiplex PCR reads. Here the sample spans about 640,000 distinct CDR3 sequences, 20% to 25% being singletons. Specimen: blood. The receptors shown here come from a young man with Graves' ophthalmopathy.

This chain connects TRBV4-1 to TRBJ1-2; TRBD1 might be the D (6 bases). The V gene's germline CDR1 is MGHRA and CDR2 YSYEKL. This CDR3 comprises 16 residues. V lost 1 base and J lost 3, with 15 bases in between. CDR3: CASSQAPRDTYYGYTF. The CDR3 DNA is TGCGCCAGCAGCCAAGCCCCCCGGGACACATACTATGGCTACACCTTC.

This clonotype appeared a few times. This chain uses TRBV4-3 with TRBJ2-7; 7 bases line up with TRBD2. The V and J ends lost 5 bases and 9 bases, in that order; junction bases with no gene match: 7. The CDR3 consists of 12 residues. Germline V gene lookup returns CDR1 LGHNA and CDR2 YSLEER. The CDR3 region is CASSESGTVQYF. The DNA of the CDR3 is TGCGCCAGCAGCGAGAGCGGGACGGTGCAGTACTTC.

The chain employs TRBV19 and TRBJ1-6; 8 bases are a match to TRBD1. Germline V gene lookup returns CDR1 LNHDA and CDR2 SQIVND (reference sequence). Trimming cost V 3 bases and J 5 bases; bases outside gene matches: 3. This CDR3 region has 15 residues. The CDR3 loop is CASSIQGANNSPLHF. CDR3 coding DNA: TGTGCCAGTAGTATCCAGGGGGCAAATAATTCACCCCTCCACTTT.